Below are 14 T cell receptor beta chains sequenced from a single sample in a study of blood T cell repertoires in COVID-19 (dated by TCRdb to the early 2020s). Library preparation used the immunoSEQ multiplex PCR assay. TCRdb's version of the immuneACCESS table is confined to in-frame rearrangements and falls short of the full clone set. An unresolved V gene accounts for under half of the shortfall where checked; the remainder is of unknown origin. This sample is represented by 26,000 or so clones; around 87% of them were singletons. The top ten hold about 13% of the sample. The material sequenced was peripheral blood. Source of these receptors: a human donor in a cohort sampled during active COVID-19. The donor label of this sample is uncertain.

This clone was recorded a few times. The chain is built from TRBV5-6 and TRBJ1-2; D not resolved. V gave up 0 bases and J gave up 8 bases, with 8 bases separating them. Per the germline V gene, CDR1 is SGHDT and CDR2 is YYEEEE. The CDR3 covers 12 residues. CDR3: CASSLAVRGYTF. The CDR3 DNA follows: TGTGCCAGCAGCTTGGCCGTTAGAGGCTACACCTTC.

This chain connects TRBV4-1 to TRBJ2-3, with D possibly TRBD2 on 5 matching bases. The V and J ends lost 1 base and 2 bases respectively, with 13 bases between them. The CDR3 has 16 residues. CDR1 is MGHRA and CDR2 is YSYEKL in the germline V gene. The DNA of the CDR3 is TGCGCCAGCAGCCAAGTTAGCGTCCTGGCCACAGATACGCAGTATTTT. Protein sequence: CASSQVSVLATDTQYF.

The rearrangement links TRBV6-2 or TRBV6-3 to TRBJ2-7; tentatively, D is TRBD2 (5 bases). Germline CDR1 MNHEY, CDR2 SVGEGT. Trimming pared 2 bases from V and 0 bases from J, leaving 8 bases between. This CDR3 spans 14 amino acids. CDR3 protein: CASSYHGDSYEQYF. As DNA, the CDR3 is TGTGCCAGCAGTTACCACGGGGACTCCTACGAGCAGTACTTC.

J is TRBJ1-1 and V is TRBV12-3 or TRBV12-4; 7 nucleotides line up with TRBD1. The CDR3 length is 13 residues. V dropped 6 bases and J dropped 1; count of bases not matched to a gene: 2. The CDR3 nucleotides read TGTGCCAGCAGGGGGACAGCGAACACTGAAGCTTTCTTT. It encodes CASRGTANTEAFF.

J is TRBJ1-2 and V is TRBV5-4; 9 nucleotides align to TRBD1. Germline loops: CDR1 SGHNT, CDR2 YYREEE (reference sequence). Trimming cost V 0 bases and J 8 bases; bases outside gene matches: 8. The CDR3 length is 15 residues. CDR3 amino acids: CASSLDVTGGRGYTF. CDR3 nucleotide sequence: TGTGCCAGCAGCTTGGACGTGACAGGGGGTCGGGGCTACACCTTC.

The rearrangement joins TRBV29-1 to TRBJ1-1, with D perhaps TRBD1 (5 bases). Trimming took off 6 bases at V and 7 bases at J, with 21 bases between the two ends. From germline, CDR1 is SQVTM and CDR2 ANQGSEA. The CDR3 runs 14 residues. Here the CDR3 reads CSVGVTDNSGEAFF. CDR3 in DNA: TGCAGCGTCGGTGTCACGGACAATTCGGGTGAAGCTTTCTTT. Filled out from reference TRBV29-1 and TRBJ1-1, the complete variable domain reads SAVISQKPSRDICQRGTSLTIQCQVDSQVTMMFWYRQQPGQSLTLIATANQGSEATYESGFVIDKFPISRPNLTFSTLTVSNMSPEDSSIYLCSVGVTDNSGEAFFGQGTRLTVV.

The rearrangement links TRBV7-9 to TRBJ2-6; 7 bases map to TRBD1. The V gene end was trimmed by 0 bases and the J gene end by 2 bases; junction bases not matched to a gene: 4. Germline values: CDR1 SEHNR, CDR2 FQNEAQ (reference sequence). The CDR3 is made up of 17 amino acids. CDR3 nucleotide sequence: TGTGCCAGCAGCTTAGCCCCGACAGGGACTGGGGCCAACGTCCTGACTTTC. Protein: CASSLAPTGTGANVLTF.

The chain links TRBV4-3 to TRBJ1-1; TRBD1 aligns across 7 bases. With 0 bases clipped from V and 4 bases from J, the junction kept 8 bases outside the gene matches. CDR3 length: 16 residues. The germline CDR1 and CDR2 sequences are LGHNA and YSLEER. CDR3 coding DNA: TGCGCCAGCAGCCAAGATCTAAGGGGGCACGGCACTGAAGCTTTCTTT. Its protein product is CASSQDLRGHGTEAFF.

This sequence joins TRBV21-1 and TRBJ1-1. TRBV21-1 represents a pseudogene. This CDR3 contains 14 residues. CDR3 nucleotides: TGTGCCAGCAGCGCCCGGGCTGGACTCGCTGAAGCTTTCTTT. Translating gives CASSARAGLAEAFF.

The chain is built from TRBV9 and TRBJ1-1, with a tentative D call TRBD1 (6 bases). V lost 4 bases, J lost 3 bases, and 16 bases lay in between. The CDR3 sequence is 15 residues long. The germline V gene has CDR1 SGDLS and CDR2 YYNGEE. The CDR3 DNA follows: TGTGCCAGCAGCCCGAAACGAGGGGGGGACACTGAAGCTTTCTTT. It codes for CASSPKRGGDTEAFF.

This chain links TRBV20-1 with TRBJ2-7; D possibly corresponds to TRBD1 (5 bases). Per the germline V gene, CDR1 is DFQATT and CDR2 is SNEGSKA (reference sequence). The CDR3 has 11 residues. V was trimmed by 3 bases and J by 2 bases, leaving 5 bases between them. The CDR3 coding sequence is TGCAGTGCTAGGACAGCCTACGAGCAGTACTTC. Its translation: CSARTAYEQYF.

The chain has TRBV28 and TRBJ2-7; 7 nucleotides match TRBD1. Germline CDR1 and CDR2: MDHEN and SYDVKM. This CDR3 contains 15 residues. Trimming cost V 3 bases and J 3 bases; bases outside gene matches: 8. This CDR3 is CASSFGDYRGYEQYF. CDR3 DNA sequence: TGTGCCAGCAGTTTTGGAGATTACAGGGGCTACGAGCAGTACTTC.

The CDR3, as DNA: TGTGCCTGGATGCCAGGTCAAGAGACCCAGTACTTC. Its translation is CAWMPGQETQYF. This chain links TRBV30 with TRBJ2-5; D is uncertain. V dropped 4 bases and J dropped 2 bases, with 8 bases sitting between them. The germline CDR1 and CDR2 sequences are GTSNPN and SVGIG (reference sequence). The CDR3 covers 12 residues.

The chain has TRBV18 and TRBJ2-7; D might be TRBD1 (5 bases). Trimming shortened V by 3 bases and J by 6 bases, and 18 bases separated the two germline ends. This CDR3 contains 15 residues. From germline, CDR1 is KGHSH and CDR2 LQKENI. CDR3 bases: TGTGCCAGCTCACCCCCGTGGGGCCCTGCCTCCGAGCAGTACTTC. This encodes CASSPPWGPASEQYF.